Listed below are T cell receptor beta chains from one sample, sequenced in a study of blood T cell repertoires in COVID-19. The data were produced by immunoSEQ multiplex PCR, yet TCRdb's version contains in-frame clones alone and is incomplete. This table has hundreds of thousands of clones, around nine tenths appearing once. Material for sequencing was peripheral blood. The receptors here all came from a man aged 18 to 29 with COVID-19, enrolled during active disease. The CDR3 runs from the conserved cysteine through the conserved F or W. Each record gives: V gene, J gene, clone size, D gene, CDR3 protein, CDR3 DNA. D genes are given only for firm matches. Clone size is shown for a subset of rows, as once, few, many or a class of expanded clone.

v_call: TRBV11-2; j_call: TRBJ1-5; clone_size: -; d_call: -; cdr3_aa: CASSLAVDSASNQPQHF; cdr3_nt: TGTGCCAGCAGCTTAGCTGTAGACTCTGCTAGCAATCAGCCCCAGCATTTT
v_call: TRBV14; j_call: TRBJ2-5; clone_size: -; d_call: TRBD2; cdr3_aa: CASSRGLAGPSETQYF; cdr3_nt: TGTGCCAGCAGCCGGGGACTAGCGGGCCCCTCGGAGACCCAGTACTTC
v_call: TRBV3-1/TRBV3-2; j_call: TRBJ2-7; clone_size: -; d_call: -; cdr3_aa: CASSQMRGEQYF; cdr3_nt: TGTGCCAGCAGCCAAATGCGGGGCGAGCAGTACTTC
v_call: TRBV7-9; j_call: TRBJ2-1; clone_size: -; d_call: -; cdr3_aa: CASSNSGVGDNEQFF; cdr3_nt: TGTGCCAGCAGCAACTCGGGAGTCGGAGACAATGAGCAGTTCTTC
v_call: TRBV19; j_call: TRBJ1-2; clone_size: -; d_call: -; cdr3_aa: CASQGGENYGYTF; cdr3_nt: TGTGCCAGCCAGGGTGGCGAGAACTATGGCTACACCTTC
v_call: TRBV7-3; j_call: TRBJ2-3; clone_size: -; d_call: TRBD1; cdr3_aa: CASSLGGQGFDTQYF; cdr3_nt: TGTGCCAGCAGCTTGGGTGGACAGGGCTTTGATACGCAGTATTTT
v_call: TRBV19; j_call: TRBJ1-4; clone_size: -; d_call: -; cdr3_aa: CATVSPNEKLFF; cdr3_nt: TGTGCCACCGTGAGCCCAAATGAAAAACTGTTTTTT
v_call: TRBV11-2; j_call: TRBJ2-7; clone_size: -; d_call: TRBD2; cdr3_aa: CVSSPGLAGGEQYF; cdr3_nt: TGTGTCAGCAGCCCCGGACTAGCGGGAGGCGAGCAGTACTTC
v_call: TRBV27; j_call: TRBJ2-1; clone_size: -; d_call: -; cdr3_aa: CASRHRVGANEQFF; cdr3_nt: TGTGCCAGCAGACACAGGGTTGGGGCGAATGAGCAGTTCTTC
v_call: TRBV5-5; j_call: TRBJ2-3; clone_size: once; d_call: TRBD1; cdr3_aa: CASSFLGQGSDTQYF; cdr3_nt: TGTGCCAGCAGCTTCTTGGGACAGGGCTCAGATACGCAGTATTTT
v_call: TRBV7-3; j_call: TRBJ2-1; clone_size: many; d_call: TRBD2; cdr3_aa: CASSPSGPSNEQFF; cdr3_nt: TGTGCCAGCAGTCCTAGCGGACCCAGCAATGAGCAGTTCTTC
v_call: TRBV28; j_call: TRBJ2-7; clone_size: -; d_call: -; cdr3_aa: CASSFLVQGGYEQYF; cdr3_nt: TGTGCCAGCAGTTTTTTGGTCCAGGGGGGATACGAGCAGTACTTC
v_call: TRBV2; j_call: TRBJ2-7; clone_size: once; d_call: -; cdr3_aa: CASSEGGVSSYEQYF; cdr3_nt: TGTGCCAGCAGTGAAGGGGGAGTCAGCTCCTACGAGCAGTACTTC